The subject of this entry is one T cell receptor (beta chain). Its antigen is still unknown. Data came from immunoSEQ multiplex PCR; TCRdb stores just in-frame clones and leaves some out. The profile shows about 140,000 clones, roughly 87% of them singletons. The record originates from a study of T cell responses to AZD1222 COVID-19 vaccine. Pooled together were second doses at about 4 or about 12 weeks. Notes on the study in general: Nearly half of spike-specific TCRs reportedly target unmutated variant regions. It should be noted that donors were predominantly white British and more often female, and clonal diversity was possibly underestimated. Repertoire collection took place solely once the T cell response had peaked.

The clonotype comes from an adult who received the AZD1222 COVID-19 vaccine. The material was peripheral blood, obtained 28 days after the second AZD1222 dose.

The CDR3 nucleotides read TGTGCCAGCAGCTTAACAGGGGGCCATGAGCAGTTCTTC. It yields the protein CASSLTGGHEQFF. This rearrangement joins TRBV7-2 to TRBJ2-1; 9 bases are a match to TRBD1. The CDR3 extends over 13 amino acids. The J segment lost 8 bases and the V segment lost 2 bases, leaving 1 base of the junction unmatched. The germline CDR1 and CDR2 sequences are SGHTA and FQGNSA.